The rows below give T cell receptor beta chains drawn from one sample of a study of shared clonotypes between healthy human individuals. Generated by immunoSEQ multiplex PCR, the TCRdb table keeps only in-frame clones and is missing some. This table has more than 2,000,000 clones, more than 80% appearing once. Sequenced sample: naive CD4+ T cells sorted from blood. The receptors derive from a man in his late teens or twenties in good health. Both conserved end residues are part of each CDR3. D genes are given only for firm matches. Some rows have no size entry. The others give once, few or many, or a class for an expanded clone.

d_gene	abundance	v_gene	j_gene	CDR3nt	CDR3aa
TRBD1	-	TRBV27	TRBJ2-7	TGTGCCAGCAGTTCCTCAGGGGGCCCAACCTACGAGCAGTACTTC	CASSSSGGPTYEQYF
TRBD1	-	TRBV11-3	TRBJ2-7	TGTGCCAGCAGCCAGGGACAGGGCTACGAGCAGTACTTC	CASSQGQGYEQYF
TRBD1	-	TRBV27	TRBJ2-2	TGTGCCAGCAGTTCCCTTCGCCCAGGGGGCGCGAACACCGGGGAGCTGTTTTTT	CASSSLRPGGANTGELFF
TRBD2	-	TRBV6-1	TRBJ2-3	TGTGCCAGCAGTAGACTAGCGCTAAGCACAGATACGCAGTATTTT	CASSRLALSTDTQYF
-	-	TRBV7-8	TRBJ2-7	TGTGCCAGCAGCTTCGGACATCCCTACGAGCAGTACTTC	CASSFGHPYEQYF
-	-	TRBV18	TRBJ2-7	TGTGCCAGCTCACCACAGGAAAAAGCACTATCTTCCCACGAGCAGTACTTC	CASSPQEKALSSHEQYF
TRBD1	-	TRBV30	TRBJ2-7	TGTGCCTGGAGTGTAGGGGGCAGCGTCCCCGAGCAGTACTTC	CAWSVGGSVPEQYF
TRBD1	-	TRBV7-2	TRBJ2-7	TGTGCCAGCAGCTTAGCGGGACAGGTCTACGAGCAGTACTTC	CASSLAGQVYEQYF
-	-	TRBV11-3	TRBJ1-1	TGTGCCAGCAGCTCGAGAATGAACACTGAAGCTTTCTTT	CASSSRMNTEAFF
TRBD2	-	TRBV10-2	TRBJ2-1	TGCGCCAGCAGTGTCGCACTAGCGGGTTACAATGAGCAGTTCTTC	CASSVALAGYNEQFF
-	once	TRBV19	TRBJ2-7	TGTGCCAGTAGTAGGTCCGGCGTCGGGGCCCTATACGAGCAGTACTTC	CASSRSGVGALYEQYF
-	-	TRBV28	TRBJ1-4	TGTGCCAGTACACGCCGGGGACCTAATGAAAAACTGTTTTTT	CASTRRGPNEKLFF
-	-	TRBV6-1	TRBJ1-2	TGTGCCAGCAGTGAATTCGGCACCTCGGGCTACACCTTC	CASSEFGTSGYTF
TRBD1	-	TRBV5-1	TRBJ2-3	TGCGCCAGCAGCCCATGGGGTGGACAGGGCGGCACAGATACGCAGTATTTT	CASSPWGGQGGTDTQYF
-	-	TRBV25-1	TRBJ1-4	TGTGCCAGCAGTGGGGCCGGGACACCGGGTGAAAAACTGTTTTTT	CASSGAGTPGEKLFF
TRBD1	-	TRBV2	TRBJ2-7	TGTGCCAGCAAGCGGACAGGGCTCTACGAGCAGTACTTC	CASKRTGLYEQYF
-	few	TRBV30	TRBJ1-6	TGTGCCTGGGCGACAGGCCCGTCACCCCTCCACTTT	CAWATGPSPLHF
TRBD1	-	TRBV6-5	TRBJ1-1	TGTGCCAGCAGTTACATACAGGGGTCGGGCACTGAAGCTTTCTTT	CASSYIQGSGTEAFF
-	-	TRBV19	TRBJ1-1	TGTGCCAGTGCCTGGGGAGGGAACTTGAACACTGAAGCTTTCTTT	CASAWGGNLNTEAFF
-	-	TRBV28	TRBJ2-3	TGTGCCAGCAGTTTAGGGGGTTCAGGCGCAGATACGCAGTATTTT	CASSLGGSGADTQYF
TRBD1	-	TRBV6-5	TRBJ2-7	TGTGCCAGCAGTTACACCTGGACAGGGGGAACCTACGAGCAGTACTTC	CASSYTWTGGTYEQYF
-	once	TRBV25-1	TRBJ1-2	TGTGCCAGCAGTGAATCCGTCGTCCTAGGGGATGGCTACACCTTC	CASSESVVLGDGYTF
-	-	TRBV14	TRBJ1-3	TGTGCCAGCAGCCAAGGGATTGTACGAGGAAACACCATATATTTT	CASSQGIVRGNTIYF
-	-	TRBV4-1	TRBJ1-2	TGCGCCAGCAGCCAAGGTGAAAATAACTATGGCTACACCTTC	CASSQGENNYGYTF
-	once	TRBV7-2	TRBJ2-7	TGTGCCAGCAGCTTAGCTGGCGGGATAGACGAGCAGTACTTC	CASSLAGGIDEQYF
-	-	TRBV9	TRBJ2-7	TGTGCCAGCAGCCGGGGGCCTGGTTGGAGGGAGCAGTACTTC	CASSRGPGWREQYF
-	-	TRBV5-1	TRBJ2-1	TGCGCCAGCAGCGCACAGCAGTATACTGAGCAGTTCTTC	CASSAQQYTEQFF
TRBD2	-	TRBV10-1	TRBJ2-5	TGCGCCAGCAGTGCTGGCGGGGGGAGATCCCAAGAGACCCAGTACTTC	CASSAGGGRSQETQYF
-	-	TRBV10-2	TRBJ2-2	TGCGCCAGCCGATTCTCTACAGTGGACACCGGGGAGCTGTTTTTT	CASRFSTVDTGELFF
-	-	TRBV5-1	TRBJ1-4	TGCGCCAGCAGCTTGGGGCGCCCTAAGGTTAATGATGAAAAACTGTTTTTT	CASSLGRPKVNDEKLFF
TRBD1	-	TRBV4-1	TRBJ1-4	TGCGCCAGCAGCGAACCCGGGACAGGGGAGGAAAAACTGTTTTTT	CASSEPGTGEEKLFF
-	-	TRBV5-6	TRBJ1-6	TGTGCCAGCAGCTTGGCTGGGTATAATTCACCCCTCCACTTT	CASSLAGYNSPLHF
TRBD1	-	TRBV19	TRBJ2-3	TGTGCCAGTAGTTATGACAGGTCAGGGGGAGATACGCAGTATTTT	CASSYDRSGGDTQYF
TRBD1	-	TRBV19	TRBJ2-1	TGTGCCAGTAGTGGGGGACAGGTCCTTACAGAGGAGCAGTTCTTC	CASSGGQVLTEEQFF
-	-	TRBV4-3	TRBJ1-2	TGCGCCAGCAGCCAAAGCCAGGGTTTGGAATCAGCTAACTATGGCTACACCTTC	CASSQSQGLESANYGYTF
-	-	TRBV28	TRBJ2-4	TGTGCCAGCAGAAACCCGGGATTAACGACCGCCAAAAACATTCAGTACTTC	CASRNPGLTTAKNIQYF
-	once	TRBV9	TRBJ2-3	TGTGCCAGCAGCACCCCAGGGGGGATGGATACGCAGTATTTT	CASSTPGGMDTQYF
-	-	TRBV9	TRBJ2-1	TGTGCCAGCAGCGCACAGGGTGGATCCTACAATGAGCAGTTCTTC	CASSAQGGSYNEQFF
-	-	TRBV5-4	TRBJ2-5	TGTGCCAGCAGCGCCGTTGGGTTTGTGGAGACCCAGTACTTC	CASSAVGFVETQYF
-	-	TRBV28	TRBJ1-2	TGTGCCAGCAGTGACTTCTATGGCTACACCTTC	CASSDFYGYTF
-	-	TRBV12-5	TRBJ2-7	TGTGCTAGTGGACGGGGGGCAGCCGACTACGAGCAGTACTTC	CASGRGAADYEQYF